This T cell receptor (beta chain) was sequenced for a study of blood T cell repertoires in COVID-19. About the study: The study drew acute and convalescent COVID-19 samples from the United States, Italy and Spain.

Participants were aged about 18 to 89 years from around 24 US areas. The authors' processing: Using reference gene primer amplification, nucleated cell counts were estimated. The method was immunoSEQ multiplex PCR; TCRdb's version includes in-frame clones alone and lacks a portion of them. From that table come the V and J calls and clone size; the DNA was used to work out D and trimming. The table has around 340,000 clones, just over 85% seen once. Material for sequencing was PBMCs or T cells enriched from blood (not recorded which). The sequence was collected from a middle-aged woman with acute COVID-19.

In DNA, the CDR3 is TGTGCCAGCAGCCCGACAGGAAACTATAATTCACCCCTCCACTTT. Its translation is CASSPTGNYNSPLHF. This rearrangement joins TRBV9 to TRBJ1-6, with D possibly being TRBD1 (6 bases). Germline V gene lookup returns CDR1 SGDLS and CDR2 YYNGEE. Between the trimmed V and J ends, which lost 4 bases and 3 bases, there was a span of 11 bases. This CDR3 has 15 amino acids. Full variable domain (rest looked up from reference TRBV9 and TRBJ1-6): DSGVTQTPKHLITATGQRVTLRCSPRSGDLSVYWYQQSLDQGLQFLIQYYNGEERAKGNILERFSAQQFPDLHSELNLSSLELGDSALYFCASSPTGNYNSPLHFGNGTRLTVT.